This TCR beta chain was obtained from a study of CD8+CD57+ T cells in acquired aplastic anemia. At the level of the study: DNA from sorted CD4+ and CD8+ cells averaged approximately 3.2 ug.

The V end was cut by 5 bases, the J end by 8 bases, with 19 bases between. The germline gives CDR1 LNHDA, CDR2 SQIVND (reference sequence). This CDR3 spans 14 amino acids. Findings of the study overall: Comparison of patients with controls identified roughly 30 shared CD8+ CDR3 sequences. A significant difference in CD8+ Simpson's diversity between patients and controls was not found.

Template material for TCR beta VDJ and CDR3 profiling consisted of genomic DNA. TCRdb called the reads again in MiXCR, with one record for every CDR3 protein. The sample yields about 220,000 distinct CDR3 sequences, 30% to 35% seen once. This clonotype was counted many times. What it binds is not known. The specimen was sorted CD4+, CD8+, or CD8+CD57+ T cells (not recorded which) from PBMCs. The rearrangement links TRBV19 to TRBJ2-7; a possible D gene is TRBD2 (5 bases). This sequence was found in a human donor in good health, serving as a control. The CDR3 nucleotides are TGTGCCAGTAGTGCGGGCCCCGAGGGCACGAAGCAGTACTTC. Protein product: CASSAGPEGTKQYF.